This entry describes one TCR beta chain. Its specificity is not known. The entry originates in a study of long-term antiretroviral therapy in people with HIV. Overall study findings and caveats: After ART, diversity increased yet remained lower than transplant donor controls.

Researchers report immunoSEQ v3.0 was run at survey level. Generated by immunoSEQ multiplex PCR, the TCRdb table keeps only in-frame clones and is missing some. Of fewer than 25,000 clones in the sample, more than 75% were seen once. The CDR3 consists of 13 residues. The germline gives CDR1 SGHKS, CDR2 YYEKEE (reference sequence). Trimming took off 7 bases at V and 3 bases at J, with 10 bases between the two ends. The V call is TRBV5-5, the J call TRBJ1-4; D ambiguous. The sequence came from a man aged 55 to 70 with HIV. The starting material was unsorted PBMCs, obtained 2.3 years after starting antiretroviral therapy. In nucleotides, the CDR3 is TGTGCCAGCCAGATTTGGGCTAATGAAAAACTGTTTTTT. This gives the protein CASQIWANEKLFF.